This T cell receptor beta chain was profiled in a study of lung T cells in sarcoidosis with Löfgren's syndrome (dated by TCRdb to 2015 to 2018). In terms of the full investigation: Sarcoidosis was characterized as a granulomatous, predominantly pulmonary disease marked by accumulation of CD4+ T cells in bronchoalveolar lavage fluid. The repertoire analyses focused on Löfgren's syndrome patients. Study-wide findings and limitations: In alphabeta pairing analysis, TRAV12-1 preferentially paired with TRBV2, and these paired TCRs showed CDR3 homology. Recognition of a sarcoidosis-associated antigen was merely suggested, with the antigen itself still putative and unidentified. Multiple Lofgren's syndrome patients were reported to share TRAV12-1 and TRBV2 CDR3 motifs, a finding that suggests public CD4+ TCR repertoires. In Lofgren's syndrome patients, relative to control subjects, TRAV12-1 and TRBV2 were reported to be the most expanded V gene segments.

This clonotype has a count of ten or more. Its antigen is unknown. Base qualities are missing; no much larger clone stands one base away. The sample was run on an Illumina MiSeq. In TCRdb, the public reads were trimmed at Q25 with fastp and aligned with MiXCR, with productive beta chains retained. Rows merge per CDR3 protein into single entries with the most common DNA and genes. Here the sample has 15,000 to 20,000 distinct CDR3 sequences; roughly 22% occur a single time. In total, the top ten clones hold 4.1% of the sample. CDR1 and CDR2 are read off the germline V gene as SGHRS and YFSETQ. The V end gives up 0 bases and the J end 2 bases, leaving 2 bases in the junction not matched to a gene. Including the terminal cysteine and phenylalanine, the CDR3 comprises 15 residues. Solely the CDR3 DNA is kept, with 45 bases framed from the first base.

This sequence was found in a human donor with sarcoidosis (Löfgren's syndrome or another form), or a control subject (not recorded which). Here the chain combines TRBV5-1 and TRBJ2-5, and TRBD2 matches 9 of the central bases. Specimen: CD4+ T cells from PBMCs. The CDR3 loop reads CASSLETSGQETQYF. The nucleotides read TGCGCCAGCAGCTTGGAGACTAGCGGACAAGAGACCCAGTACTTC.